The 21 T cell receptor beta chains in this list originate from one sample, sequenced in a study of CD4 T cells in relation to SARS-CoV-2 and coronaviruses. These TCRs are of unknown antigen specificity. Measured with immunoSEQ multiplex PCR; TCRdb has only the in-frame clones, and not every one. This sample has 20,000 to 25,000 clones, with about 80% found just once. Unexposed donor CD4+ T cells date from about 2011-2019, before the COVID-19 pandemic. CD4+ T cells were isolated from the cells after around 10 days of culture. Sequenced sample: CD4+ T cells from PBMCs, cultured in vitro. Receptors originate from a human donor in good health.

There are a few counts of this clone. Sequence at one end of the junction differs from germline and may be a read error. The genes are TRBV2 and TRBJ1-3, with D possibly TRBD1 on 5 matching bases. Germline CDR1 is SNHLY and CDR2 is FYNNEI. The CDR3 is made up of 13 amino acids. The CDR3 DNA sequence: TGTGCCCGCAGGGAGAGCTCTGGAAACACCATATATTTT. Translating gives CARRESSGNTIYF.

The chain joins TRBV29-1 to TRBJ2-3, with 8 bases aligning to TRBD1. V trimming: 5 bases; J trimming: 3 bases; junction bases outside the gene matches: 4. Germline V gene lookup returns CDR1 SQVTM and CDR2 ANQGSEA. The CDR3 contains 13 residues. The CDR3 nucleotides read TGCAGCGTTCGCCGGGACAGGACAGATACGCAGTATTTT. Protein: CSVRRDRTDTQYF.

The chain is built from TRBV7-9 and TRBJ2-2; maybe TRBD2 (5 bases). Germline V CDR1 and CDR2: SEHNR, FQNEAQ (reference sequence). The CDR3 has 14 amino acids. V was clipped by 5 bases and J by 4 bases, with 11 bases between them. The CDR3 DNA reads TGTGCCAGCAGCGTTAGCGCGAGCACCGGGGAGCTGTTTTTT. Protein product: CASSVSASTGELFF.

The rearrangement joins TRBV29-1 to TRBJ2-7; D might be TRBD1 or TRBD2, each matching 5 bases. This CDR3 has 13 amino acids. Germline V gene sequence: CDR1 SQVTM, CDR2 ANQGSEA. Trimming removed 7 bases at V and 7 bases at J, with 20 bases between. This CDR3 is CSATGTAAMEQYF. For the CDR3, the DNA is TGCAGCGCCACCGGGACCGCCGCGATGGAGCAGTACTTC.

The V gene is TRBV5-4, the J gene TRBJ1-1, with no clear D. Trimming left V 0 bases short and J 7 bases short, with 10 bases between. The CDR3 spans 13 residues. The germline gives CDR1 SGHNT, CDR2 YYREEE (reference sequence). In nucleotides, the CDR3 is TGTGCCAGCAGCTTGGGAGCCCAGTTTGAAGCTTTCTTT. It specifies CASSLGAQFEAFF.

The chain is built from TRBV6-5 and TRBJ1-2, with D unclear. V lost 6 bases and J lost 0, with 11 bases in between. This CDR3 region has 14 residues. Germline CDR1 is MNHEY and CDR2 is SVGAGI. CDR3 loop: CASRTGQANYGYTF. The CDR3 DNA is TGTGCCAGCAGAACGGGCCAAGCTAACTATGGCTACACCTTC.

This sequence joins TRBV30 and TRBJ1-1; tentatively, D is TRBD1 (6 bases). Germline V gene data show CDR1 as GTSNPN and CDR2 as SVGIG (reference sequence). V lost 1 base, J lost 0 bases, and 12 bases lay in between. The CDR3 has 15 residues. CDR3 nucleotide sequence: TGTGCCTGGAGTGAGGGGGGCCCCATGAACACTGAAGCTTTCTTT. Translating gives CAWSEGGPMNTEAFF.

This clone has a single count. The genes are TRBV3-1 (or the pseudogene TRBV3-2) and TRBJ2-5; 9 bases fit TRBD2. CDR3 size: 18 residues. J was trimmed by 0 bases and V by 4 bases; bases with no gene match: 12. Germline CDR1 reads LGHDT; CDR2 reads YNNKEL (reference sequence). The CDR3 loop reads CASSRPGGLAGYQETQYF. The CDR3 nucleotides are TGTGCCAGCAGCCGCCCCGGGGGCCTAGCGGGGTACCAAGAGACCCAGTACTTC.

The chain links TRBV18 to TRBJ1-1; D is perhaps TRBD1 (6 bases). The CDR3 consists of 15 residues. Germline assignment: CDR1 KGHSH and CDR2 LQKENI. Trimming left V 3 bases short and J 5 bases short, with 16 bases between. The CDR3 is CASSPRQDARTEAFF. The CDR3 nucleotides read TGTGCCAGCTCACCCCGACAGGACGCGAGAACTGAAGCTTTCTTT.

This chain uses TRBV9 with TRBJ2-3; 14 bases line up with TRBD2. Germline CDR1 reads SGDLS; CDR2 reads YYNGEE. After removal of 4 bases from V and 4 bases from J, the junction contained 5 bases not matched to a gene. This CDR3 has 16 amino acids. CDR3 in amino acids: CASSLQGLAGADTQYF. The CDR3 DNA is TGTGCCAGCAGCTTACAGGGACTAGCGGGAGCAGATACGCAGTATTTT.

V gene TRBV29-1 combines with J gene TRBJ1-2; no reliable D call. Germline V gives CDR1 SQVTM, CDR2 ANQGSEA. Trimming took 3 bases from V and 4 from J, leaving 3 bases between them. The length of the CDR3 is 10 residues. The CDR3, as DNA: TGCAGCGTTGACAGCTATGGCTACACCTTC. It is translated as CSVDSYGYTF.

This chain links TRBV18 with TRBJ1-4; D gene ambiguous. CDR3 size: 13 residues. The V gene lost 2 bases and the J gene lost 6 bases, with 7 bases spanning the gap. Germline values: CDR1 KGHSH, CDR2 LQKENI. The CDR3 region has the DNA TGTGCCAGCTCACCAAAAGGTGATGAAAAACTGTTTTTT. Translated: CASSPKGDEKLFF. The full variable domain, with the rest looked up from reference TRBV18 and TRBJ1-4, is NAGVMQNPRHLVRRRGQEARLRCSPMKGHSHVYWYRQLPEEGLKFMVYLQKENIIDESGMPKERFSAEFPKEGPSILRIQQVVRGDSAAYFCASSPKGDEKLFFGSGTQLSVL.

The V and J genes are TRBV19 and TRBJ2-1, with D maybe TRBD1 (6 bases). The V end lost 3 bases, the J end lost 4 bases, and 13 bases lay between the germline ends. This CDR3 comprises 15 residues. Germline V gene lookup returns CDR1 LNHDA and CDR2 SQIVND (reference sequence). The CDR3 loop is CASSMGQSEYNEQFF. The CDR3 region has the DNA TGTGCCAGTAGTATGGGACAAAGCGAATACAATGAGCAGTTCTTC. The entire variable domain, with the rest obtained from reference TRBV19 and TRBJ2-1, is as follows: DGGITQSPKYLFRKEGQNVTLSCEQNLNHDAMYWYRQDPGQGLRLIYYSQIVNDFQKGDIAEGYSVSREKKESFPLTVTSAQKNPTAFYLCASSMGQSEYNEQFFGPGTRLTVL.

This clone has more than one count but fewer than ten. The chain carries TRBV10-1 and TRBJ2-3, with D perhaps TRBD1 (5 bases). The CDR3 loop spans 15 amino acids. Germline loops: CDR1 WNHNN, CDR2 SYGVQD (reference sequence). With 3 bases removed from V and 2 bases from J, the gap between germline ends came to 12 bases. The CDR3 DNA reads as TGCGCCAGCAGTGATCCGACAGACAACACAGATACGCAGTATTTT. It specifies CASSDPTDNTDTQYF.

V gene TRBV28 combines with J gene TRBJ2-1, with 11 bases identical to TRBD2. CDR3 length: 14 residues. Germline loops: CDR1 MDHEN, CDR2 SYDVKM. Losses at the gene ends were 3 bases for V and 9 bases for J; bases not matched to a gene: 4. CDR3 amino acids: CASSFSGREPEQFF. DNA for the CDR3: TGTGCCAGCAGTTTTAGCGGGAGGGAACCTGAGCAGTTCTTC.

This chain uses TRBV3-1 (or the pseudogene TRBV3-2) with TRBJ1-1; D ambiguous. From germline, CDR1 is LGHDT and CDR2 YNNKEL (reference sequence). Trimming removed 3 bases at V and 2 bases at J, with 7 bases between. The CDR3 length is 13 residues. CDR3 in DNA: TGTGCCAGCAGCCATACTAAAAACACTGAAGCTTTCTTT. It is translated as CASSHTKNTEAFF.

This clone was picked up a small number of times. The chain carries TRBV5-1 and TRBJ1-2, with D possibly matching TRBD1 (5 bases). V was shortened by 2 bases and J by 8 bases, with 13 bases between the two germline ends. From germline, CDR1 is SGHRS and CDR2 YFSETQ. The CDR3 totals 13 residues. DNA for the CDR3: TGCGCCAGCAGCTTCGACAGCCTGGGGGGCTACACCTTC. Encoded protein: CASSFDSLGGYTF.

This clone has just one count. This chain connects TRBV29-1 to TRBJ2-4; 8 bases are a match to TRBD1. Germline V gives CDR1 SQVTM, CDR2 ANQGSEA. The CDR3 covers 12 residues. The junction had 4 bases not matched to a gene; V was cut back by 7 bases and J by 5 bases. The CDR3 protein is CSAGQAQNIQYF. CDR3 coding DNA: TGCAGCGCGGGACAGGCCCAAAACATTCAGTACTTC. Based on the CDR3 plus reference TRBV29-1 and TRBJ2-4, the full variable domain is SAVISQKPSRDICQRGTSLTIQCQVDSQVTMMFWYRQQPGQSLTLIATANQGSEATYESGFVIDKFPISRPNLTFSTLTVSNMSPEDSSIYLCSAGQAQNIQYFGAGTRLSVL.

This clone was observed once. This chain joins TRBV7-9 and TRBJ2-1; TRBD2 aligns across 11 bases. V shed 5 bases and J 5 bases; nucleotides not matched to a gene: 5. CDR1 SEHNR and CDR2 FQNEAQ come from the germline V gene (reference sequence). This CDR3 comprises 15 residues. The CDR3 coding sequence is TGTGCCAGCAGCGTAACTAGCGGGAGACACAATGAGCAGTTCTTC. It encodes CASSVTSGRHNEQFF.

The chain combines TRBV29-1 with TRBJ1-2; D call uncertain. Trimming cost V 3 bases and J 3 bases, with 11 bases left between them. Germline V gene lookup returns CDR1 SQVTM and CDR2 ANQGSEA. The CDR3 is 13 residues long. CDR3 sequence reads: CSVEGRAHYGYTF. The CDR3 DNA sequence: TGCAGCGTTGAGGGGAGAGCCCACTATGGCTACACCTTC. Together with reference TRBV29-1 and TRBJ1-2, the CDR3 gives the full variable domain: SAVISQKPSRDICQRGTSLTIQCQVDSQVTMMFWYRQQPGQSLTLIATANQGSEATYESGFVIDKFPISRPNLTFSTLTVSNMSPEDSSIYLCSVEGRAHYGYTFGSGTRLTVV.

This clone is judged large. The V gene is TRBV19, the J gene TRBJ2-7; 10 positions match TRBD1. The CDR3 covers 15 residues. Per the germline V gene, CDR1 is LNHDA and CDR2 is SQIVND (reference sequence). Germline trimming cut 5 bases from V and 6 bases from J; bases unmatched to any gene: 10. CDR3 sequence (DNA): TGTGCCAGTAGTGACGACAGGGGGCATCAAGGCGAGCAGTACTTC. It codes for CASSDDRGHQGEQYF.